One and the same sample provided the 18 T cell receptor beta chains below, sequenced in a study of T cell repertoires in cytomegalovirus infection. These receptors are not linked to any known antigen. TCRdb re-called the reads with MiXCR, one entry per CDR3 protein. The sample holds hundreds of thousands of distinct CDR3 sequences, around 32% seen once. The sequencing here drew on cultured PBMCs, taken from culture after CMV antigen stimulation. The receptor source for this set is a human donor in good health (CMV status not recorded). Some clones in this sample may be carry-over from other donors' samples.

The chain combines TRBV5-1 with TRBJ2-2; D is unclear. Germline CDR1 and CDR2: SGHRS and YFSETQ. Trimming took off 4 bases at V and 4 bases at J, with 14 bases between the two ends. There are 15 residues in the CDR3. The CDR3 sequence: CASSPDPVGTGELFF. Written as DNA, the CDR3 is TGCGCCAGCAGCCCCGACCCTGTGGGCACCGGGGAGCTGTTTTTT.

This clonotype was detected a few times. In nucleotides, the CDR3 is TGTGCCAGCAGGCTCCGACAGGGGGCTAATGAGCAGTTCTTC. This codes for CASRLRQGANEQFF. The V gene is TRBV12-3 or TRBV12-4, the J gene TRBJ2-1, with 10 bases fitting TRBD1. Unmatched junction bases numbered 6, after V lost 6 bases and J lost 7 bases. The length of the CDR3 is 14 residues.

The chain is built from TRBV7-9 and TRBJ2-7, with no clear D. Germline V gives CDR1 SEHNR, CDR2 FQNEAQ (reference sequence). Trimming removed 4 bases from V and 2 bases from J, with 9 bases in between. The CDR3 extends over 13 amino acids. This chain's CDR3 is CASSSGSTYEQYF. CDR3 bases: TGTGCCAGCAGCTCCGGTTCTACCTACGAGCAGTACTTC. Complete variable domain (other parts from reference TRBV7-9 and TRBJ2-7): DTGVSQNPRHKITKRGQNVTFRCDPISEHNRLYWYRQTLGQGPEFLTYFQNEAQLEKSRLLSDRFSAERPKGSFSTLEIQRTEQGDSAMYLCASSSGSTYEQYFGPGTRLTVT.

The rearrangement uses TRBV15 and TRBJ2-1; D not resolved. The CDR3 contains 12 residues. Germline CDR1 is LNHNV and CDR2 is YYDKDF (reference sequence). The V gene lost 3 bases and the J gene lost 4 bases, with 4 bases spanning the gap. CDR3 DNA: TGTGCCACCAGCAGTAGATACAATGAGCAGTTCTTC. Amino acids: CATSSRYNEQFF.

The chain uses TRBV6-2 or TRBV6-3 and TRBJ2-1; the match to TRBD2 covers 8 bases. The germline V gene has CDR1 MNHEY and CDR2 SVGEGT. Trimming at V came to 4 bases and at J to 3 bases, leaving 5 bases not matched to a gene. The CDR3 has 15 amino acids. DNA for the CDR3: TGTGCCAGCAGTTCAGTAGCGGGACACTACAATGAGCAGTTCTTC. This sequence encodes CASSSVAGHYNEQFF.

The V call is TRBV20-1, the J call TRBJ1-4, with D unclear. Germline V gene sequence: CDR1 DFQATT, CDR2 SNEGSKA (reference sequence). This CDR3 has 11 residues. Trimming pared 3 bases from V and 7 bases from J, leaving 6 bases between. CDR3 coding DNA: TGCAGTGCTAGTGGGCCTGAAAAACTGTTTTTT. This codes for CSASGPEKLFF.

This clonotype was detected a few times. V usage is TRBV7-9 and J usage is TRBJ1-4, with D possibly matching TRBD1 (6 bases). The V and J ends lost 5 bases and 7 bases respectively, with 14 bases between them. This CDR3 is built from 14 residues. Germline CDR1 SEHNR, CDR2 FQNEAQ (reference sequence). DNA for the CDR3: TGTGCCAGCAGCCCAGGGGCAGGGTCTGAAAAACTGTTTTTT. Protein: CASSPGAGSEKLFF.

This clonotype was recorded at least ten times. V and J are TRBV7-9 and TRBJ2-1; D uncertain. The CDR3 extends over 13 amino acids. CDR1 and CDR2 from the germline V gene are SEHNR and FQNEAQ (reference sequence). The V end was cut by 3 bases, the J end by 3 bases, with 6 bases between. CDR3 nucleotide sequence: TGTGCCAGCAGCTTTCCGGGCTACAATGAGCAGTTCTTC. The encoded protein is CASSFPGYNEQFF.

The CDR3 loop reads CASSIGTNTEAFF. DNA for the CDR3: TGTGCCAGTAGTATTGGCACGAACACTGAAGCTTTCTTT. V gene TRBV19 combines with J gene TRBJ1-1; D gene ambiguous. This CDR3 has 13 amino acids. Trimming removed 3 bases at V and 1 base at J, with 6 bases between. Germline V gives CDR1 LNHDA, CDR2 SQIVND (reference sequence).

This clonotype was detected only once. The DNA of the CDR3 is TGTGCCAGCAGGGCCCTCATCAGGGGGCTCGGCTATGGCTACACCTTC. The encoded protein is CASRALIRGLGYGYTF. The genes are TRBV7-9 and TRBJ1-2, with 8 bases fitting TRBD1. J was trimmed by 4 bases and V by 6 bases; bases with no gene match: 13. Germline loops: CDR1 SEHNR, CDR2 FQNEAQ (reference sequence). CDR3 length: 16 amino acids.

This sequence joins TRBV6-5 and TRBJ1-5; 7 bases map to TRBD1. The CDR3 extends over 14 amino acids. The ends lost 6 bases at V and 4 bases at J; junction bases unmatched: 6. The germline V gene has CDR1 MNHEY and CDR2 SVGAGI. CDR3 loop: CASRPGQRNQPQHF. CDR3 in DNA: TGTGCCAGCAGACCGGGACAGAGGAATCAGCCCCAGCATTTT.

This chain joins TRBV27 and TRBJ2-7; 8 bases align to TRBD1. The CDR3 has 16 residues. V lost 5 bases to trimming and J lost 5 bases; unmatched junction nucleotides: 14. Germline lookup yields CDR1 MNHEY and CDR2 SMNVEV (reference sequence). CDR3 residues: CASSPLGTGTSHEQYF. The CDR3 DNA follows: TGTGCCAGCAGTCCCCTAGGGACAGGAACTTCCCACGAGCAGTACTTC.

CDR3 protein: CASSDQPFPPDGELFF. The CDR3, as DNA: TGTGCCAGCAGCGACCAGCCATTCCCCCCGGACGGGGAGCTGTTTTTT. V and J are TRBV7-2 and TRBJ2-2, with D unclear. This CDR3 region has 16 residues. Looked up from germline, CDR1 is SGHTA and CDR2 is FQGNSA. V lost 5 bases and J lost 7, with 20 bases in between.

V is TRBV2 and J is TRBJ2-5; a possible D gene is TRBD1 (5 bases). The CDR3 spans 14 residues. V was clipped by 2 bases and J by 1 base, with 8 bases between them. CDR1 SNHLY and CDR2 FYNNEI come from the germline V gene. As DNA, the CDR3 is TGTGCCAGCAGTGAACAGGGTGGCCAAGAGACCCAGTACTTC. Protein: CASSEQGGQETQYF.

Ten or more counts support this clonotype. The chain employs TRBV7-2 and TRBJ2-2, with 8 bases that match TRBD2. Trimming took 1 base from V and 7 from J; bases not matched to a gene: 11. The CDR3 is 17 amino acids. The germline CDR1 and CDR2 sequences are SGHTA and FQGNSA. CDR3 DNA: TGTGCCAGCAGCTTAGTCCCTCTGGAGCGGGGGTACGGGGAGCTGTTTTTT. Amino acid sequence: CASSLVPLERGYGELFF.

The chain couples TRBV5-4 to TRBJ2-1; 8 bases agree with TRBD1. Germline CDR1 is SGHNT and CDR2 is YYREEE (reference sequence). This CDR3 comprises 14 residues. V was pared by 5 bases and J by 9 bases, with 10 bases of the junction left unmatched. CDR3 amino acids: CASSPTGGSSEQFF. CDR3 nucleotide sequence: TGTGCCAGCAGTCCCACAGGGGGGAGTTCTGAGCAGTTCTTC.

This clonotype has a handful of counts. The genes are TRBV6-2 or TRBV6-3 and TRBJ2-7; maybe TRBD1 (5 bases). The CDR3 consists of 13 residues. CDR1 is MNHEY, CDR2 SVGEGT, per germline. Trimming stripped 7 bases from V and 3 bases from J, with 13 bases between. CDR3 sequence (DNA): TGTGCCAGCACCCTCAGGGCATACTACGAGCAGTACTTC. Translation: CASTLRAYYEQYF.

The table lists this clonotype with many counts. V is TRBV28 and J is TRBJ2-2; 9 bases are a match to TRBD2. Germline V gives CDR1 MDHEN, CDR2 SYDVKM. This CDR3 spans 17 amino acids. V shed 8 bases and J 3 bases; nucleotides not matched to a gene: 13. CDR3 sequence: CASVLTSGLGHTGELFF. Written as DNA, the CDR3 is TGTGCCAGCGTCTTGACTAGCGGCTTGGGGCACACCGGGGAGCTGTTTTTT.